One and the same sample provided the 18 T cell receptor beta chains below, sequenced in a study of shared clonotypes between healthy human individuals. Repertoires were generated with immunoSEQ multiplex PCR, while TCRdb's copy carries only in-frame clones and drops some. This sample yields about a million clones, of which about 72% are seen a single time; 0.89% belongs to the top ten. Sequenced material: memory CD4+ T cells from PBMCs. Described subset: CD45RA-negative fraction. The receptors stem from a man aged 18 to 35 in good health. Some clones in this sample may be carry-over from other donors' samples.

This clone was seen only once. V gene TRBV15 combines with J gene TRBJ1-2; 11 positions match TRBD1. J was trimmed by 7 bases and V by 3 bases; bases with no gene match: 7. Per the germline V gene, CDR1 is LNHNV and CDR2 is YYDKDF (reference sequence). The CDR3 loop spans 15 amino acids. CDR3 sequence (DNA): TGTGCCACCAGCAGTTCTTTCGGACAGGGGGCTGGCTACACCTTC. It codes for CATSSSFGQGAGYTF. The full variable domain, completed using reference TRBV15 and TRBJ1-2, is DAMVIQNPRYQVTQFGKPVTLSCSQTLNHNVMYWYQQKSSQAPKLLFHYYDKDFNNEADTPDNFQSRRPNTSFCFLDIRSPGLGDTAMYLCATSSSFGQGAGYTFGSGTRLTVV.

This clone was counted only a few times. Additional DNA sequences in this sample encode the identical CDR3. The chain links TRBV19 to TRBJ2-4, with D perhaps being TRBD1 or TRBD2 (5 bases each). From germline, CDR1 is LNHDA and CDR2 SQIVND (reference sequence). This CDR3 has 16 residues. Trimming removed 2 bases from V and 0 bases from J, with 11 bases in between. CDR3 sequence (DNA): TGTGCCAGTAGTATAACGGGGCCCTTAGCCAAAAACATTCAGTACTTC. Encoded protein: CASSITGPLAKNIQYF. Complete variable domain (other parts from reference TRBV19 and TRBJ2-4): DGGITQSPKYLFRKEGQNVTLSCEQNLNHDAMYWYRQDPGQGLRLIYYSQIVNDFQKGDIAEGYSVSREKKESFPLTVTSAQKNPTAFYLCASSITGPLAKNIQYFGAGTRLSVL.

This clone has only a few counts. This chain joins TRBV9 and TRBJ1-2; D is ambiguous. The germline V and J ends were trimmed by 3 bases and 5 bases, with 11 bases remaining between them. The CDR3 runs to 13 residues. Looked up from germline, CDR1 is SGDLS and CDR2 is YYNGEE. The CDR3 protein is CASSAGVEYGYTF. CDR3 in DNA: TGTGCCAGCAGCGCCGGGGTTGAGTATGGCTACACCTTC. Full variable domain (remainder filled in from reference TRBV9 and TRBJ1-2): DSGVTQTPKHLITATGQRVTLRCSPRSGDLSVYWYQQSLDQGLQFLIQYYNGEERAKGNILERFSAQQFPDLHSELNLSSLELGDSALYFCASSAGVEYGYTFGSGTRLTVV.

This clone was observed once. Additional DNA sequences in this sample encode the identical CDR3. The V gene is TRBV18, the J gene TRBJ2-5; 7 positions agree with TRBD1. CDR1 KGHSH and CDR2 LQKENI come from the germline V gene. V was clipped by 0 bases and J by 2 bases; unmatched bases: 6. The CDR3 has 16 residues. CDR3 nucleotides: TGTGCCAGCTCACCACCTTTCCGGGACAGTCAAGAGACCCAGTACTTC. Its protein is CASSPPFRDSQETQYF.

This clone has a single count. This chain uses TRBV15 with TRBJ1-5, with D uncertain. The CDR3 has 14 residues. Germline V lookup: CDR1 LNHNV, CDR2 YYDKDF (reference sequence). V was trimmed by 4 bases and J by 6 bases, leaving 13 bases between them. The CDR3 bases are TGTGCCACCAGCATGCGGCTTCAAGGTCAGCCCCAGCATTTT. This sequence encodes CATSMRLQGQPQHF.

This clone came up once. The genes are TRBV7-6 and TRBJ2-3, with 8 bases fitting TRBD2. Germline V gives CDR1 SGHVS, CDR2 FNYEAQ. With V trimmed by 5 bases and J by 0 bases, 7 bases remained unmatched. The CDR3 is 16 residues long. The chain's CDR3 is CASSDQIAGSTDTQYF. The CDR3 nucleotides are TGTGCCAGCAGCGACCAAATAGCGGGAAGCACAGATACGCAGTATTTT.

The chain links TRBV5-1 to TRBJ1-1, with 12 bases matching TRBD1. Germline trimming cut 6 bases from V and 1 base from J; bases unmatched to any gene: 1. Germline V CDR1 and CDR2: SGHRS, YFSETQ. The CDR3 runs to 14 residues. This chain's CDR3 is CASKGQGANTEAFF. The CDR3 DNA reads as TGCGCCAGCAAGGGACAGGGGGCGAACACTGAAGCTTTCTTT.

CDR3 nucleotides: TGTGCCAGCAGCCAAGATGGGGGAGACAGGACCTACGAGCAGTACTTC. Its translation is CASSQDGGDRTYEQYF. The chain combines TRBV4-2 with TRBJ2-5, with D possibly matching TRBD1 (6 bases). The last part of the DNA fits TRBJ2-7 better; the J call may be wrong. The CDR3 covers 16 residues. CDR1 and CDR2 (germline): LGHNA, YNFKEQ.

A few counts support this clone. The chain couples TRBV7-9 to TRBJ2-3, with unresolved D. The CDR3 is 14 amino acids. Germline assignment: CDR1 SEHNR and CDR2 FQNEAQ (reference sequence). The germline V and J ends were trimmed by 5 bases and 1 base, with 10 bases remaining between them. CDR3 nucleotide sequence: TGTGCCAGCAGCCCCACCGCGGGCACAGATACGCAGTATTTT. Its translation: CASSPTAGTDTQYF.

The DNA for the CDR3 is TGCGCCAGCAGCGACCTGACGGAGGCGACTGAGCAGTTCTTC. This sequence encodes CASSDLTEATEQFF. This sequence joins TRBV5-1 and TRBJ2-1, with D possibly TRBD2 on 5 matching bases. V shed 4 bases and J shed 9 bases, with 17 bases lying between them. This CDR3 has 14 amino acids. Germline V gives CDR1 SGHRS, CDR2 YFSETQ.

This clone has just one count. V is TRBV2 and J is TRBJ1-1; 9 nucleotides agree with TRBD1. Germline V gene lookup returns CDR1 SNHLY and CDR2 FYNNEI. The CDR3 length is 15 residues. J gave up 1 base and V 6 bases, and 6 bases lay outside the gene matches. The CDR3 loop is CASSEQGAGNTEAFF. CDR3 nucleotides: TGTGCCAGCAGCGAACAGGGGGCCGGGAACACTGAAGCTTTCTTT.

The CDR3 loop reads CASSHSRGGASGANVLTF. In DNA form, the CDR3 reads TGTGCCAGCAGTCATTCCAGGGGGGGCGCTTCTGGGGCCAACGTCCTGACTTTC. The chain joins TRBV5-8 to TRBJ2-6, with D perhaps assigned TRBD1 or TRBD2 (7 bases each). The CDR3 totals 18 residues. V lost 5 bases and J 1 base, leaving 19 bases between the germline ends. CDR1 and CDR2 from the germline V gene are SGHTS and YDEGEE.

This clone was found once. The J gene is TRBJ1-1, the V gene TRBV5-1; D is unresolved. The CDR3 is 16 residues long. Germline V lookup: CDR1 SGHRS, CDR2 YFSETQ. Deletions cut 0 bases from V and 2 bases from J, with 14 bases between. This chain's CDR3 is CASSLGKGAFNTEAFF. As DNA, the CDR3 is TGCGCCAGCAGCTTGGGGAAAGGCGCATTTAACACTGAAGCTTTCTTT.

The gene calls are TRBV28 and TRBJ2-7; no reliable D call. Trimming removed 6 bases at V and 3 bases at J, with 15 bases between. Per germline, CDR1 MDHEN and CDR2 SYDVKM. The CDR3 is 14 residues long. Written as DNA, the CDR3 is TGTGCCAGCAGCCCCTCCCGGAGTGTCTACGAGCAGTACTTC. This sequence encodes CASSPSRSVYEQYF.

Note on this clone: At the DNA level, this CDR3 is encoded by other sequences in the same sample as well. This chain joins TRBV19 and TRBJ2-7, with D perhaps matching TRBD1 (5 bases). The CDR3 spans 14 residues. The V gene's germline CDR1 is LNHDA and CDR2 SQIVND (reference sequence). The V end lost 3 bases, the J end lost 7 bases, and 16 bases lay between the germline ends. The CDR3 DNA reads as TGTGCCAGTAGTATCGGTTTCTCATCAGGGGAGCAGTACTTC. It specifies CASSIGFSSGEQYF.

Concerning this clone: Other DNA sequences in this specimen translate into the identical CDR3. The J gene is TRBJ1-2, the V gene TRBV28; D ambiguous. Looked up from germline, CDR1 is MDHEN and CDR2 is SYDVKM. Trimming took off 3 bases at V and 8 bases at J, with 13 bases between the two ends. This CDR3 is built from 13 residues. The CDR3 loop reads CASSLTGSGGYTF. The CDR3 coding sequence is TGTGCCAGCAGTTTGACGGGTTCGGGGGGCTACACCTTC.

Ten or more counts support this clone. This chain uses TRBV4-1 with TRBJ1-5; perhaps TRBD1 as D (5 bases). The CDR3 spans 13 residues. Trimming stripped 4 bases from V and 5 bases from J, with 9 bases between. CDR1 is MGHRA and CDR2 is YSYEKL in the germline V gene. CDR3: CASSPREDQPQHF. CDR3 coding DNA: TGCGCCAGCAGCCCCAGGGAGGATCAGCCCCAGCATTTT.

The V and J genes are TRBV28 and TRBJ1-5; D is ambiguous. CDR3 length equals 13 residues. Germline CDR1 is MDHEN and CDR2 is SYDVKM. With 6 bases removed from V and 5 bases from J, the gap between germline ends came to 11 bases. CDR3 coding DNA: TGTGCCAGCAGGGGATTCCTCGATCAGCCCCAGCATTTT. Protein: CASRGFLDQPQHF. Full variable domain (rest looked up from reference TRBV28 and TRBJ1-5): DVKVTQSSRYLVKRTGEKVFLECVQDMDHENMFWYRQDPGLGLRLIYFSYDVKMKEKGDIPEGYSVSREKKERFSLILESASTNQTSMYLCASRGFLDQPQHFGDGTRLSIL.